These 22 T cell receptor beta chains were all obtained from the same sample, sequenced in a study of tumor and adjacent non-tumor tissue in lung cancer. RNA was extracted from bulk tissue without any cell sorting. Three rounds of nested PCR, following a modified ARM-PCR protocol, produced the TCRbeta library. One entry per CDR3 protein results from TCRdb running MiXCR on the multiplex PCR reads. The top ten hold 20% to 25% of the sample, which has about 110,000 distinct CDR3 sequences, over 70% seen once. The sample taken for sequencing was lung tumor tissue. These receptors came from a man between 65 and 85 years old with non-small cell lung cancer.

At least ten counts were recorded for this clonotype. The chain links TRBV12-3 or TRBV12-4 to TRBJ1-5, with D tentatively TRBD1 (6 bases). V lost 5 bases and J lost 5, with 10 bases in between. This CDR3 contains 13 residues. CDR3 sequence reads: CASSPGQYQPQHF. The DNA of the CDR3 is TGTGCCAGCAGTCCAGGACAGTATCAGCCCCAGCATTTT.

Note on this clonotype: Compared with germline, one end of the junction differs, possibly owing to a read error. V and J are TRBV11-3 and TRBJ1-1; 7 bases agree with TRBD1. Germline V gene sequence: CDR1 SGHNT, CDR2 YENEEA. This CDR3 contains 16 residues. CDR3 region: CASNLKTGWMYTEAIF. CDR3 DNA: TGTGCCAGCAACTTAAAGACAGGGTGGATGTACACTGAAGCTATCTTT.

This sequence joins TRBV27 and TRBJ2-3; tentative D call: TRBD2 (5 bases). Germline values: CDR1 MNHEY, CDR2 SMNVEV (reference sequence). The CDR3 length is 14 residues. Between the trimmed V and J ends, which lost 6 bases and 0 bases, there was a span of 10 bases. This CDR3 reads CASRAALSTDTQYF. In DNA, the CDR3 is TGTGCCAGCAGAGCGGCGCTTAGCACAGATACGCAGTATTTT.

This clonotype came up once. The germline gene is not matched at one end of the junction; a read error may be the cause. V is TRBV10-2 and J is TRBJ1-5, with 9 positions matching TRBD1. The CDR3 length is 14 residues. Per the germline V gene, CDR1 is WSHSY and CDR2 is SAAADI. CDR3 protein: CASSWDRENQPRNF. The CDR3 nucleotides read TGCGCCAGCAGCTGGGACAGGGAGAACCAGCCCCGGAATTTT.

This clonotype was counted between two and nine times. DNA of the CDR3: TGTGCCAGCAGCCACTCGGGACAGGGGCCCTTCCAGTTCTTC. It is translated as CASSHSGQGPFQFF. The chain uses TRBV4-2 and TRBJ2-1, with TRBD1 matching 10 bases. This CDR3 region has 14 residues. Germline CDR1 reads LGHNA; CDR2 reads YNFKEQ. The V and J ends lost 3 bases and 13 bases, in that order; junction bases with no gene match: 9.

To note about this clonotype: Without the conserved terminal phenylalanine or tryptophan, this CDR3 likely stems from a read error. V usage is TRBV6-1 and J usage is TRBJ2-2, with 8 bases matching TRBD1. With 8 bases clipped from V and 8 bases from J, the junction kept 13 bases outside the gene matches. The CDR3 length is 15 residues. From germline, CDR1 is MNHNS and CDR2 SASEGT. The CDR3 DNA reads TGTGCCAGCGTTAACAGGGGGATCTTGTCTGGGGAGCTGTTTTCT. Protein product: CASVNRGILSGELFS.

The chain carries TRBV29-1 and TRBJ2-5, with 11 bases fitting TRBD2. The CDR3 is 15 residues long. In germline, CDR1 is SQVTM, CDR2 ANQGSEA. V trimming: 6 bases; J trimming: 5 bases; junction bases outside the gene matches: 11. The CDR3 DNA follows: TGCAGCGTGTATGGGCTAGCGGGGGGTAAGGAGACCCAGTACTTC. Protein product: CSVYGLAGGKETQYF.

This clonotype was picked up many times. CDR3 in amino acids: CASSVAGGGLDTQYF. CDR3 in DNA: TGTGCCAGCAGCGTAGCGGGGGGGGGGTTAGATACGCAGTATTTT. The chain links TRBV6-5 to TRBJ2-3; 11 bases are shared with TRBD2. The V and J ends lost 6 bases and 5 bases, in that order; junction bases with no gene match: 7. The CDR3 loop spans 15 amino acids. Germline V gene sequence: CDR1 MNHEY, CDR2 SVGAGI.

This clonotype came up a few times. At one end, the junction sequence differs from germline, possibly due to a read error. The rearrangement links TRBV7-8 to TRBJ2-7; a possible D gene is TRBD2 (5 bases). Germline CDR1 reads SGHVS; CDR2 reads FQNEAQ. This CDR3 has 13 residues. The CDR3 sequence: CPSSHPEGNGQYF. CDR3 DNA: TGTCCCAGCAGCCACCCTGAGGGAAACGGGCAGTACTTC.

CDR3 DNA sequence: TGTGCCAGCAAGACCGAGACATGGTTGGTCACTGAAGCTTTCTTT. Residues: CASKTETWLVTEAFF. The rearrangement links TRBV6-5 to TRBJ1-1, with D uncertain. Germline V gene lookup returns CDR1 MNHEY and CDR2 SVGAGI. Trimming left V 7 bases short and J 4 bases short, with 19 bases between. This CDR3 spans 15 amino acids.

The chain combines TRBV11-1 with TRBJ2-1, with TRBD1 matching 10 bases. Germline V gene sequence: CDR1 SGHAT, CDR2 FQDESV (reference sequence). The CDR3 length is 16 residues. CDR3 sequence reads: CTIGPRPGQGPHEQFF. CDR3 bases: TGTACCATCGGCCCCCGGCCGGGACAGGGGCCACATGAGCAGTTCTTC.

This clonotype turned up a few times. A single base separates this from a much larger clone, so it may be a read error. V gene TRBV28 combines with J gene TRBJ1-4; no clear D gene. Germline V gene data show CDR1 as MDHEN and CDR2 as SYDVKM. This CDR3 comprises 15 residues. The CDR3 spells CVSSPWQATNEKLFF. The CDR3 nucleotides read TGTGTCAGCAGTCCGTGGCAGGCAACTAATGAAAAACTGTTTTTT.

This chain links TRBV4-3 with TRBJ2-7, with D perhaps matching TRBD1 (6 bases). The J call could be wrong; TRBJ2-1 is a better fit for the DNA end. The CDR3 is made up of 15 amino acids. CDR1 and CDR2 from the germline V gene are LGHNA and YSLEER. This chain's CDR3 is CASTRPTGTPPEQFF. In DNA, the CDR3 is TGCGCCAGCACCCGCCCGACGGGGACACCTCCCGAGCAGTTCTTC.

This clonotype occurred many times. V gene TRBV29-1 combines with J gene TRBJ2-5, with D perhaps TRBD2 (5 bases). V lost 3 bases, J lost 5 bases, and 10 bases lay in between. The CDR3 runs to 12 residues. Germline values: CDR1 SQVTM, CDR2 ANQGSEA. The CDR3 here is CSVDLASETQYF. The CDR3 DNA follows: TGCAGCGTTGATCTAGCTTCGGAGACCCAGTACTTC.

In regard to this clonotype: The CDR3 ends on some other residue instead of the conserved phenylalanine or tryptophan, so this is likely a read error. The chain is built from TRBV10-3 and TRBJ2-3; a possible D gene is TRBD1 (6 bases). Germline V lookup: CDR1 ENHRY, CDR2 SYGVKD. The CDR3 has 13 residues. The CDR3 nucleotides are TGTGCCATCAATGCAAGGGACACAGATGCGCAGTATTCT. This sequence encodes CAINARDTDAQYS.

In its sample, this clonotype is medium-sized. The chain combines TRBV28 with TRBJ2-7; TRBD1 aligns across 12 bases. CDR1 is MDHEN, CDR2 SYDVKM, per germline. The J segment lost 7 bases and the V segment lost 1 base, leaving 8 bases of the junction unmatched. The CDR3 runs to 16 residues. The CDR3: CASSLYGGQGAREQYF. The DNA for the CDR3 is TGTGCCAGCAGTTTATATGGGGGACAGGGGGCTAGGGAGCAGTACTTC.

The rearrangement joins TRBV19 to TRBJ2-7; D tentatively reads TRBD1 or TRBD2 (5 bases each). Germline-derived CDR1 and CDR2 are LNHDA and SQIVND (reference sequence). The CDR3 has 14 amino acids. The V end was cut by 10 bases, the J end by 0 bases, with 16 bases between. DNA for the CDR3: TGTGCCACCAAACGGGACGGCAGCTCCTACGAGCAGTACTTC. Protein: CATKRDGSSYEQYF. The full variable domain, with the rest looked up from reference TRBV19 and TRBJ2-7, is DGGITQSPKYLFRKEGQNVTLSCEQNLNHDAMYWYRQDPGQGLRLIYYSQIVNDFQKGDIAEGYSVSREKKESFPLTVTSAQKNPTAFYLCATKRDGSSYEQYFGPGTRLTVT.

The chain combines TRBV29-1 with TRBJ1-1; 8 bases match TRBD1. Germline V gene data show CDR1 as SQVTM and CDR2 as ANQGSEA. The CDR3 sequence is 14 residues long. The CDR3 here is CYVFGQGTKTEAFF. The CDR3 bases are TGCTACGTCTTTGGACAGGGAACTAAAACTGAAGCTTTCTTT.

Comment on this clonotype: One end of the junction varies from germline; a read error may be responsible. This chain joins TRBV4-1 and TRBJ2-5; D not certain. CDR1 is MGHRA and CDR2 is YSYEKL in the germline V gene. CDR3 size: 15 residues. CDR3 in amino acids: CASSQVLTIEETQYF. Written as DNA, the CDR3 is TGCGCTAGCAGCCAAGTATTGACAATTGAAGAGACCCAGTACTTC.

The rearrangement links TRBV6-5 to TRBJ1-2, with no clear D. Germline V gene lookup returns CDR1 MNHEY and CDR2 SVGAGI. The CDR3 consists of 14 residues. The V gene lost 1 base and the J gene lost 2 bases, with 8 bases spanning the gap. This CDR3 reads CASSYLTLNYGYTF. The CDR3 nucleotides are TGTGCCAGCAGTTACTTAACTTTAAACTATGGCTACACCTTC.

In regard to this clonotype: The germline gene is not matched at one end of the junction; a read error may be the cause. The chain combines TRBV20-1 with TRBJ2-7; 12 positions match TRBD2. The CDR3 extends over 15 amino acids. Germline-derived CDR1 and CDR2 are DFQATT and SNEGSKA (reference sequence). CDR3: CSVREGLAGTYERYF. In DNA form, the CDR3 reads TGCAGTGTTAGAGAAGGACTAGCGGGAACCTACGAGCGGTATTTC.

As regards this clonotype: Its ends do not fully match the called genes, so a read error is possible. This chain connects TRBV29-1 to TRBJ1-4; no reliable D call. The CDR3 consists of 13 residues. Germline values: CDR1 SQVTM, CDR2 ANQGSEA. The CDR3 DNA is TGCAGTGTTGAAGACGCGACTAATGAAGAACTGTTTTTT. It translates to CSVEDATNEELFF.